The following is a TCR beta chain sequence with its context. TCRdb keeps only in-frame clones here, not all; method: immunoSEQ multiplex PCR. The sample carries some 96,000 clones, 75% to 90% recorded once. This sample was included in a study of blood T cell repertoires in COVID-19. Study in general: T cells, B-cell-depleted T cells, or PBMCs provided the cDNA or gDNA that served as material.

The V gene lost 0 bases and the J gene lost 0 bases, with 8 bases spanning the gap. Germline assignment: CDR1 SGHNT and CDR2 YYREEE (reference sequence). The CDR3 is 15 residues long. The origin of this receptor is a man older than 75 with acute or convalescent COVID-19. The V call is TRBV5-4, the J call TRBJ2-3; no reliable D call. Source material: peripheral blood. CDR3 amino acids: CASSLDSHSTDTQYF. Written as DNA, the CDR3 is TGTGCCAGCAGCTTGGATAGCCACAGCACAGATACGCAGTATTTT.